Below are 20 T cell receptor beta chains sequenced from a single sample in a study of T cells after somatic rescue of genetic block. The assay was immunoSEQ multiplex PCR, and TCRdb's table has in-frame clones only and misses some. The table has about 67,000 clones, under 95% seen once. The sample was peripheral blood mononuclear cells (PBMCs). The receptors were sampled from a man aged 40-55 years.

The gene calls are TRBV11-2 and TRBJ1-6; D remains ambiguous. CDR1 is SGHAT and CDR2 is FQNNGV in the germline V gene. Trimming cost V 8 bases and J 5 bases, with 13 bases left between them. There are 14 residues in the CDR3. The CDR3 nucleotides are TGTGCCAGCGGAAAAAACAGAGATAATTCACCCCTCCACTTT. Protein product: CASGKNRDNSPLHF.

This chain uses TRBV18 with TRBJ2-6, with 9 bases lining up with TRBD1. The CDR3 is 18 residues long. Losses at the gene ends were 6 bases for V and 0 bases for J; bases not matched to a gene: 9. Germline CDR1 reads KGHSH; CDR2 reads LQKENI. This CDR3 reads CASSPGQGIHSGANVLTF. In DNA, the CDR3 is TGTGCCAGCTCGCCGGGACAGGGCATCCACTCTGGGGCCAACGTCCTGACTTTC.

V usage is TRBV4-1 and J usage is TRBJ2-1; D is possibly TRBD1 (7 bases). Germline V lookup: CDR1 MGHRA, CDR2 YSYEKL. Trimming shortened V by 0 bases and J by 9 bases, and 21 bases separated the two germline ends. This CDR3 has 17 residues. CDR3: CASSQERGLALFGEQFF. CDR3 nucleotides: TGCGCCAGCAGCCAAGAAAGGGGGCTAGCGCTTTTCGGTGAGCAGTTCTTC.

The CDR3 nucleotides read TGTGCCAGCAGTGAACTTGGGGGGGGGCAGACAGATACGCAGTATTTT. Protein product: CASSELGGGQTDTQYF. The chain recombines TRBV2 with TRBJ2-3; tentative D call: TRBD2 (7 bases). Trimming left V 2 bases short and J 3 bases short, with 15 bases between. The CDR3 has 16 amino acids. Per the germline V gene, CDR1 is SNHLY and CDR2 is FYNNEI.

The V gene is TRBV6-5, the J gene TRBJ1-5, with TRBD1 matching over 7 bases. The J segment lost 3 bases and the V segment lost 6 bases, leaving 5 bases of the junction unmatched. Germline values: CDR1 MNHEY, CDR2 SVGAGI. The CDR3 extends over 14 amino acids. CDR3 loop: CASSRGTDNQPQHF. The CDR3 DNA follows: TGTGCCAGCAGCCGGGGGACAGACAATCAGCCCCAGCATTTT.

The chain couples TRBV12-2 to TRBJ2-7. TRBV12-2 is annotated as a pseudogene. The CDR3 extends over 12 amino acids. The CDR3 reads CASRPLKYEQYF. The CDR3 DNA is TGTGCAAGTCGCCCGCTTAAATACGAGCAGTACTTC.

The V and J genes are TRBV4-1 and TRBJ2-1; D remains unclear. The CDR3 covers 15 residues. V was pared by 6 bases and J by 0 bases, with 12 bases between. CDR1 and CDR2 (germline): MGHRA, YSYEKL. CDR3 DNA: TGCGCCAGCAGACCAATTCTAAGCTCCTACAATGAGCAGTTCTTC. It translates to CASRPILSSYNEQFF.

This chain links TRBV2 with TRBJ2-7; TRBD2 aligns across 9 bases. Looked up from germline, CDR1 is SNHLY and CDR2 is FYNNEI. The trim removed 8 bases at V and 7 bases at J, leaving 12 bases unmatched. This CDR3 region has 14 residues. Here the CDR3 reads CASHVGLASQEQYF. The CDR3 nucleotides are TGTGCCAGCCACGTAGGACTAGCGTCGCAGGAGCAGTACTTC.

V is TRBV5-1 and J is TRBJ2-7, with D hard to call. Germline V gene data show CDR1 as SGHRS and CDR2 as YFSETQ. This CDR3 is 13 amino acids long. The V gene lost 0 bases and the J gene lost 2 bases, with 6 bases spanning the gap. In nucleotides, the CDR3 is TGCGCCAGCAGCTTGGGACCTACCTACGAGCAGTACTTC. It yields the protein CASSLGPTYEQYF.

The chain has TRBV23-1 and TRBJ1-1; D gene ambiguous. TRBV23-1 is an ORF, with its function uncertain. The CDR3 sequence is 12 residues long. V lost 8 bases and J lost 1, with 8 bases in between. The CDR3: CASGPPNTEAFF. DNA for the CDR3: TGCGCCAGCGGCCCCCCGAACACTGAAGCTTTCTTT.

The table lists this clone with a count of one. The CDR3 nucleotides are TGCAGCGTTGAAAGCTGGACTAGTAATGAGCAGTTCTTC. As protein: CSVESWTSNEQFF. The chain joins TRBV29-1 to TRBJ2-1, with 7 positions matching TRBD2. The CDR3 has 13 amino acids. Trimming cost V 2 bases and J 7 bases; bases outside gene matches: 5. The germline V gene encodes CDR1 SQVTM and CDR2 ANQGSEA.

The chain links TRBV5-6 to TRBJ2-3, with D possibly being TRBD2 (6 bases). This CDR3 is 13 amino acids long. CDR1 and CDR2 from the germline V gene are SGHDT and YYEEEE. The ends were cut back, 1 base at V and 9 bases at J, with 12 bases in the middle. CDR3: CASSLINSGTQYF. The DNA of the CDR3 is TGTGCCAGCAGCTTGATCAACAGCGGGACGCAGTATTTT.

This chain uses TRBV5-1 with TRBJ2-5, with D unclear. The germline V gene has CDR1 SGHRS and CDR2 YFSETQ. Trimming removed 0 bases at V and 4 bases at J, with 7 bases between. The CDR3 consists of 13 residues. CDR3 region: CASSLEGTETQYF. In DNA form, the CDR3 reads TGCGCCAGCAGCTTGGAGGGTACAGAGACCCAGTACTTC.

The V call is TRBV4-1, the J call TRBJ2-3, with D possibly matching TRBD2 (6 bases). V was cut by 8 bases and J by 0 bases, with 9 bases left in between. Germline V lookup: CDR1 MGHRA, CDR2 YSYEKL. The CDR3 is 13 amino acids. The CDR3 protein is CASSAGSTDTQYF. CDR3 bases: TGCGCCAGCTCGGCGGGGAGCACAGATACGCAGTATTTT.

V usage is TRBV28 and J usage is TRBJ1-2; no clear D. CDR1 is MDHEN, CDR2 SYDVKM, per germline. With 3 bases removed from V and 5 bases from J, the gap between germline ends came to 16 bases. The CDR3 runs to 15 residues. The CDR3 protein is CASSFSPAGQYGYTF. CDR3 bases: TGTGCCAGCAGTTTTTCCCCTGCTGGTCAGTATGGCTACACCTTC.

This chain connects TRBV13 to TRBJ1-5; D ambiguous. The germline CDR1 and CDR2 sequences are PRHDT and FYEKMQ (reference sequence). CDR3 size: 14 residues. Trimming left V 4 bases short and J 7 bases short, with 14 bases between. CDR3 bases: TGTGCCAGCAGCTCCGGAGCGGGCGGGCAGCCCCAGCATTTT. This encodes CASSSGAGGQPQHF. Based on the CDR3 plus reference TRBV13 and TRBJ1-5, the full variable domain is AAGVIQSPRHLIKEKRETATLKCYPIPRHDTVYWYQQGPGQDPQFLISFYEKMQSDKGSIPDRFSAQQFSDYHSELNMSSLELGDSALYFCASSSGAGGQPQHFGDGTRLSIL.

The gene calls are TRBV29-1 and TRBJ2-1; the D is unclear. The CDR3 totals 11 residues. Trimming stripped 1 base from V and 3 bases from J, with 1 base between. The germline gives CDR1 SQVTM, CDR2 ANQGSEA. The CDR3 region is CSVEVYNEQFF. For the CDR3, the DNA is TGCAGCGTTGAAGTCTACAATGAGCAGTTCTTC.

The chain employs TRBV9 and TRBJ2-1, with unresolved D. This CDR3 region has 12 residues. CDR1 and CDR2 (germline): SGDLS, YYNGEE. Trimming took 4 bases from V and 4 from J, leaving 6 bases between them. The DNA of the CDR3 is TGTGCCAGCAGCCCCCAGTACAATGAGCAGTTCTTC. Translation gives CASSPQYNEQFF.

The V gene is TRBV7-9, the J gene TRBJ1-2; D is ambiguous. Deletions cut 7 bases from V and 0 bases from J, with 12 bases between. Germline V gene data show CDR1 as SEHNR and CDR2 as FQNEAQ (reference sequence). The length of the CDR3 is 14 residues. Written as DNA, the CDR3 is TGTGCCAGCACCTCCGGTGGAGCTAACTATGGCTACACCTTC. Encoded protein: CASTSGGANYGYTF.

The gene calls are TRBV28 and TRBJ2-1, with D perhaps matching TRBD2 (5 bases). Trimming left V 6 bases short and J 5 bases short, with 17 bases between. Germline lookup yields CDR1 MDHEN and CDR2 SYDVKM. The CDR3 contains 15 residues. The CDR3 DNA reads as TGTGCCAGCAGAAAGCCCCAGGTAGCGAACAATGAGCAGTTCTTC. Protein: CASRKPQVANNEQFF.